These 28 T cell receptor beta chains share one sample of origin, sequenced in a study of T cells in severe cutaneous drug reactions. Sequenced patients had Stevens-Johnson syndrome or toxic epidermal necrolysis caused by carbamazepine. Libraries were made by iRepertoire multiplex PCR with TCR subtype-specific primers for bulk and single-cell sequencing. From the multiplex PCR reads, TCRdb lists one entry per CDR3 protein and no DNA. The sample totals 10,000 or so distinct CDR3 sequences. The specimen sequenced was cells from a skin blister. These receptors were taken from a human donor with Stevens-Johnson syndrome, a severe cutaneous drug reaction.

Considering frequency, this clonotype is medium-sized. This rearrangement joins TRBV20-1 to TRBJ2-7. Looked up from germline, CDR1 is DFQATT and CDR2 is SNEGSKA (reference sequence). The CDR3 sequence is 12 residues long. CDR3 sequence reads: CSAREQKYEQYF.

The chain uses TRBV29-1 and TRBJ2-6. The CDR3 is 14 amino acids. Germline V gene data show CDR1 as SQVTM and CDR2 as ANQGSEA. The CDR3 sequence: CSVGSSSGANVLTF.

The CDR3 is CSAGGLSTDTQYF. J is TRBJ2-3 and V is TRBV20-1; there is no DNA to check the TCRdb D call of TRBD1. CDR1 is DFQATT and CDR2 is SNEGSKA in the germline V gene (reference sequence). The CDR3 spans 13 residues.

The chain uses TRBV29-1 and TRBJ2-7. The length of the CDR3 is 13 residues. Looked up from germline, CDR1 is SQVTM and CDR2 is ANQGSEA. The CDR3 sequence is CSVVSGNSYEQYF.

The chain joins TRBV29-1 to TRBJ1-1; TCRdb's D call, TRBD1, is unchecked because there is no DNA. Germline V lookup: CDR1 SQVTM, CDR2 ANQGSEA. The CDR3 spans 14 residues. This CDR3 is CSVDRTGGLTEAFF.

The J gene is TRBJ2-3, the V gene TRBV29-1; TCRdb gives TRBD2 as the D gene, but with no DNA this cannot be confirmed. Germline V gives CDR1 SQVTM, CDR2 ANQGSEA. This CDR3 region has 13 residues. The CDR3 loop is CSLVRGLTDTQYF.

This CDR3 is CSVDPTGIYNEQFF. V is TRBV29-1 and J is TRBJ2-1; checking the TCRdb D call of TRBD1 is not possible without DNA. Germline CDR1 reads SQVTM; CDR2 reads ANQGSEA. The CDR3 has 14 amino acids.

The chain joins TRBV18 to TRBJ1-1. Germline V lookup: CDR1 KGHSH, CDR2 LQKENI. The CDR3 is 14 amino acids. The CDR3 reads CASSPGEGNTEAFF.

The chain joins TRBV29-1 to TRBJ2-5; TCRdb picks TRBD1, but there is no DNA to check that call. Germline CDR1 reads SQVTM; CDR2 reads ANQGSEA. This CDR3 is built from 12 residues. CDR3 protein: CSTRQGQETQYF.

V and J are TRBV20-1 and TRBJ2-7; TCRdb outputs TRBD1, but without DNA this stays unchecked. The CDR3 is made up of 15 amino acids. From germline, CDR1 is DFQATT and CDR2 SNEGSKA (reference sequence). The CDR3 sequence is CSASDRTGYSYEQYF.

This CDR3 reads CSVESGASEQYF. This chain links TRBV29-1 with TRBJ2-7; TCRdb calls TRBD1, which cannot be checked without DNA. The germline V gene has CDR1 SQVTM and CDR2 ANQGSEA. The CDR3 sequence is 12 residues long.

In terms of frequency, this clonotype is medium-sized. The chain couples TRBV29-1 to TRBJ2-1; lacking DNA, the TRBD1 call made by TCRdb goes unchecked. Germline assignment: CDR1 SQVTM and CDR2 ANQGSEA. This CDR3 region has 16 residues. CDR3 residues: CSVEAAGVDNGNEQFF.

The chain couples TRBV29-1 to TRBJ1-1; with no DNA, the TCRdb D assignment of TRBD1 cannot be verified. Germline CDR1 SQVTM, CDR2 ANQGSEA. The CDR3 has 13 amino acids. The CDR3 is CSVSTGPGGEAFF.

CDR3 region: CSAAGTSGVFEQFF. The chain joins TRBV20-1 to TRBJ2-1; TCRdb's D call of TRBD2 is untestable without DNA. CDR1 and CDR2 from the germline V gene are DFQATT and SNEGSKA (reference sequence). CDR3 length equals 14 residues.

In terms of frequency, this clonotype is medium-sized. The V and J genes are TRBV20-1 and TRBJ1-1. The CDR3 loop spans 17 amino acids. CDR1 and CDR2 from the germline V gene are DFQATT and SNEGSKA (reference sequence). The CDR3 protein is CSASGPGALSRNTEAFF.

The chain uses TRBV20-1 and TRBJ1-1; TCRdb's D call, TRBD1, is unchecked because there is no DNA. The germline CDR1 and CDR2 sequences are DFQATT and SNEGSKA (reference sequence). The CDR3 loop spans 13 amino acids. The CDR3 sequence is CSAQQGAGTEAFF.

This chain connects TRBV29-1 to TRBJ2-3; with no DNA, the TCRdb D assignment of TRBD2 cannot be verified. Germline CDR1 and CDR2: SQVTM and ANQGSEA. This CDR3 has 14 residues. The CDR3 protein is CSVEGAGDRDTQYF.

Judged by frequency, this clonotype is large. J is TRBJ1-5 and V is TRBV20-1. The germline CDR1 and CDR2 sequences are DFQATT and SNEGSKA (reference sequence). The CDR3 spans 17 residues. CDR3 sequence: CSARDFLGASFNQPQHF.

The chain carries TRBV29-1 and TRBJ2-5. This CDR3 is 14 amino acids long. Looked up from germline, CDR1 is SQVTM and CDR2 is ANQGSEA. The CDR3 region is CSVETGKPRETQYF.

The rearrangement uses TRBV29-1 and TRBJ2-4; the TRBD1 assignment by TCRdb is unverifiable without DNA. CDR3 length: 13 amino acids. Germline V gene data show CDR1 as SQVTM and CDR2 as ANQGSEA. The CDR3 region is CSVGGPPKNIQYF.

The V and J genes are TRBV29-1 and TRBJ2-2; TCRdb lists TRBD1, though no DNA is available to test this call. The CDR3 contains 13 residues. CDR1 and CDR2 (germline): SQVTM, ANQGSEA. The CDR3: CSVAGQGPGELFF.

This chain uses TRBV29-1 with TRBJ2-1; without DNA, the TCRdb call of TRBD1 cannot be checked. The length of the CDR3 is 13 residues. Germline loops: CDR1 SQVTM, CDR2 ANQGSEA. This chain's CDR3 is CSAAGTGDGEQFF.

The chain carries TRBV29-1 and TRBJ2-1; TCRdb gives TRBD1 as the D gene, but with no DNA this cannot be confirmed. CDR3 length: 16 residues. Germline V gives CDR1 SQVTM, CDR2 ANQGSEA. The CDR3: CSVRGGGQESYNEQFF.

The chain recombines TRBV20-1 with TRBJ2-7. From germline, CDR1 is DFQATT and CDR2 SNEGSKA (reference sequence). The CDR3 is 13 residues long. CDR3 region: CSASLDGAYEQYF.

This clonotype shows up as medium-sized (0.01 to 0.1%) by frequency. The genes are TRBV20-1 and TRBJ2-7; TCRdb proposes TRBD2, but this gene call is untestable without DNA. The CDR3 has 12 residues. Germline V gene data show CDR1 as DFQATT and CDR2 as SNEGSKA (reference sequence). Here the CDR3 reads CSARYELAQQYF.

The chain recombines TRBV20-1 with TRBJ2-4; as DNA is missing, the TRBD1 call by TCRdb cannot be tested. The CDR3 contains 13 residues. Germline loops: CDR1 DFQATT, CDR2 SNEGSKA (reference sequence). The CDR3 region is CSVWGIGVDIQYF.

J is TRBJ1-2 and V is TRBV20-1; checking the TCRdb D call of TRBD1 is not possible without DNA. The CDR3 covers 15 residues. CDR1 is DFQATT, CDR2 SNEGSKA, per germline (reference sequence). The CDR3 sequence is CSAPPQGWDNYGYTF.

This clonotype ranks as medium-sized in terms of frequency. J is TRBJ2-3 and V is TRBV20-1. CDR3 length: 14 amino acids. The germline V gene encodes CDR1 DFQATT and CDR2 SNEGSKA (reference sequence). CDR3 sequence: CSARDTASPDTQYF.